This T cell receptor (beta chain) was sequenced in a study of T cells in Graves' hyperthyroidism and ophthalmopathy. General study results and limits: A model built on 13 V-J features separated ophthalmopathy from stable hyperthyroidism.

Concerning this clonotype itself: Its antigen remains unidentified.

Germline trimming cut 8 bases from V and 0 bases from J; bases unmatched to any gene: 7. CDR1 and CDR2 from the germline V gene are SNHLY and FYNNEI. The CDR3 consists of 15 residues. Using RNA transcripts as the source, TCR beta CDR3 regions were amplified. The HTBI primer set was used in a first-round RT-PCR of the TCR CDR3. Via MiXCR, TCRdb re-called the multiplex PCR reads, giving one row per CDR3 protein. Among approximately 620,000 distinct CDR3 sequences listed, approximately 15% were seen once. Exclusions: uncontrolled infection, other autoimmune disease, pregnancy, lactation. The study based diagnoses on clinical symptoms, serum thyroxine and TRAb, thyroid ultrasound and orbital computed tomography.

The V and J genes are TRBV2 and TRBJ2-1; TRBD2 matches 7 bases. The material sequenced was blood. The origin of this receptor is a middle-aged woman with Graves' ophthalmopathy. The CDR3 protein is CASGRERGSYNEQFF. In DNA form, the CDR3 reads TGTGCCAGCGGGAGGGAGAGGGGCTCCTACAATGAGCAGTTCTTC.